A single T cell receptor beta chain is shown here with its context. This CDR3 contains 16 residues. After removal of 2 bases from V and 4 bases from J, the junction contained 6 bases not matched to a gene. Germline-derived CDR1 and CDR2 are MNHEY and SVGAGI. The sample belongs to a study of blood T cell repertoires in COVID-19. The overall study: COVID-19 samples, acute and convalescent, were from the United States, Italy and Spain. The analysed material was cDNA or gDNA that came from T cells, B-cell-depleted T cells, or PBMCs.

In the study's own analysis: Amplification of reference gene primers provided the estimated nucleated cell counts. The table came from immunoSEQ multiplex PCR; TCRdb's copy has only in-frame clones and leaves some out. V, J and clone size were drawn from that table, and D and trimming were deduced from the DNA. The sample contains more than 50,000 clones, over 75% of which appear only once. This rearrangement joins TRBV6-5 to TRBJ1-1; TRBD1 agrees at 11 bases. This receptor was taken from a human donor with active COVID-19. The donor label of this sample is uncertain. The sequenced material came from peripheral blood. CDR3 in DNA: TGTGCCAGCAGTTACCTCGGACAGGGGGCCGGCACTGAAGCTTTCTTT. Translation gives CASSYLGQGAGTEAFF.